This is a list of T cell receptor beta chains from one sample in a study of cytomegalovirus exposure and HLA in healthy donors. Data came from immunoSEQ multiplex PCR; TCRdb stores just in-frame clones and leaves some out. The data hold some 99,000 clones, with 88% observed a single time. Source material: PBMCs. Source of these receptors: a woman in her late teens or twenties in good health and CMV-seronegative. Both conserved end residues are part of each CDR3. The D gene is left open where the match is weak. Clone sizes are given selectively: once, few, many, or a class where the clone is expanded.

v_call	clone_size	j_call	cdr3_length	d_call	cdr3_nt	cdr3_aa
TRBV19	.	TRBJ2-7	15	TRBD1	TGTGCCAGTAGTATCTACGGGACAGGGGGGGACGAGCAGTACTTC	CASSIYGTGGDEQYF
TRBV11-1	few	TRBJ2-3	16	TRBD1	TGTGCCAGCAGCTGGCCCGGACAGGGGCGCACAGATACGCAGTATTTT	CASSWPGQGRTDTQYF
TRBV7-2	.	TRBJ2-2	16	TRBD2	TGTGCCAGCAGCTTTACTAGCGGGCAATTTACCGGGGAGCTGTTTTTT	CASSFTSGQFTGELFF
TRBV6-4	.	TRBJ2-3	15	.	TGTGCCAGCAGTGCACAAGGGGATGAGGCAGATACGCAGTATTTT	CASSAQGDEADTQYF
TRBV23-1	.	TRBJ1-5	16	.	TGCGCCAGCAGTCAACCAGATTCAGGGGTTGGTCAGCCCCAGCATTTT	CASSQPDSGVGQPQHF
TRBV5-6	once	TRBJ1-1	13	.	TGTGCCAGCAGCTACCCAGGGTGGGCTGAAGCTTTCTTT	CASSYPGWAEAFF
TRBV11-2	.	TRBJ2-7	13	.	TGTGCCAGCAGCTTAGACCTAGCGAGCGAGCAGTACTTC	CASSLDLASEQYF
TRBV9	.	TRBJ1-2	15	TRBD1	TGTGCCAGCAGCACGACAGGGTTTGACAACTATGGCTACACCTTC	CASSTTGFDNYGYTF
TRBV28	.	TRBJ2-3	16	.	TGTGCCAGCAGTCTAGGGAACTTAGCCGGAGGAGATACGCAGTATTTT	CASSLGNLAGGDTQYF
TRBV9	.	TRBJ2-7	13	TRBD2	TGTGCCAGCAGCGTCTTGGGGGGGACCGAGCAGTACTTC	CASSVLGGTEQYF
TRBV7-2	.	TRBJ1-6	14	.	TGTGCCAGCCGTTCGGGGGGTCGTCAATCACCCCTCCACTTT	CASRSGGRQSPLHF
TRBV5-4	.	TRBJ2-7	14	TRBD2	TGTGCCAGCAGCGGCGGACTAGCGGGGGTTGAGCAGTACTTC	CASSGGLAGVEQYF
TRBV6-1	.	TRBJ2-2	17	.	TGTGCCAGCAGTGAACTTGCCAAACTCGCGAACACCGGGGAGCTGTTTTTT	CASSELAKLANTGELFF
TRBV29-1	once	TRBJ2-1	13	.	TGCAGCGTTGGCCCCCCCCTAAACAATGAGCAGTTCTTC	CSVGPPLNNEQFF
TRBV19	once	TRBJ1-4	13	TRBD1	TGTGCCAGCGCGGACAGGGTGGATGAAAAACTGTTTTTT	CASADRVDEKLFF
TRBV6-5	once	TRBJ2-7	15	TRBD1	TGTGCCAGCAGCCCGACGGGACAGGGGGCCCGCGAGCAGTACTTC	CASSPTGQGAREQYF
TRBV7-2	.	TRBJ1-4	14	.	TGTGCCAGCAGCTCTCAGGGTCTAAATGAAAAACTGTTTTTT	CASSSQGLNEKLFF
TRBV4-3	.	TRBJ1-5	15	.	TGCGCCAGCAGCCAAGGGACAGCGAGCAATCAGCCCCAGCATTTT	CASSQGTASNQPQHF
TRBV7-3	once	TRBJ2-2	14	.	TGTGCCAGCAGCCCAGCAGGGGCAGGTGGGGAGCTGTTTTTT	CASSPAGAGGELFF
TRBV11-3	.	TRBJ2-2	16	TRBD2	TGTGCCAGCAGCGGGAGTGGACTAGCGGGACCCGGGGAGCTGTTTTTT	CASSGSGLAGPGELFF
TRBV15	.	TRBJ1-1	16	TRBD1	TGTGCCACCAGCAGAGTAGCCGGGACAGGGAACACTGAAGCTTTCTTT	CATSRVAGTGNTEAFF
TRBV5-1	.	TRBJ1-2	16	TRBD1	TGCGCCAGCAGCGCGGGACAGGGGGCGCTTATCTATGGCTACACCTTC	CASSAGQGALIYGYTF
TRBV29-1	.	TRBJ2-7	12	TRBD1	TGCAGCGTAGGGACAGGGGGCGGCGAGCAGTACTTC	CSVGTGGGEQYF
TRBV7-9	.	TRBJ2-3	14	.	TGTGCCAGCAGCCCTACGACGCGACTTGATACGCAGTATTTT	CASSPTTRLDTQYF
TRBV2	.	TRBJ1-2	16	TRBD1	TGTGCCAGCAGTGGAGGGACAGGACTTGACAACTATGGCTACACCTTC	CASSGGTGLDNYGYTF
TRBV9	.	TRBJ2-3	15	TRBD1	TGTGCCAGCAGCCCCCGGGACAGCGAATACGGTACGCAGTATTTT	CASSPRDSEYGTQYF